This TCR beta chain is drawn from a study of cytomegalovirus exposure and HLA in healthy donors. The CDR3 length is 13 residues. V dropped 6 bases and J dropped 6 bases, with 14 bases sitting between them. Germline V gene sequence: CDR1 MDHEN, CDR2 SYDVKM. TCRdb's copy holds only in-frame clones and misses some; the assay was immunoSEQ multiplex PCR. Among about 44,000 clones listed, over 85% were seen once. This TCR was recovered from a woman in her late teens or twenties in good health and CMV-seronegative. The sample consisted of PBMCs. This chain joins TRBV28 and TRBJ1-1; a possible D gene is TRBD1 (5 bases). The CDR3 bases are TGTGCCAGCAGCCAGGGAGGTTACGCTGAAGCTTTCTTT. Translation gives CASSQGGYAEAFF.